The 9 T cell receptor beta chains below were found in one sample sequenced in a study of blood T cell repertoires in COVID-19 (dated by TCRdb to 2020 to 2021). Library method: the immunoSEQ multiplex PCR assay. The source is immuneACCESS, and TCRdb retained only in-frame sequences with V and J called. Part of the clones is not carried over; for the studies checked, unresolved V genes explain less than half of this, and the remainder is unexplained. The sample contains almost 35,000 clones, around 90% of them found a single time. The ten largest clones capture 11% to 15% of the sample. The sequencing input was peripheral blood. The receptor source for this set is a man in his 60s with active COVID-19.

The chain links TRBV24-1 to TRBJ2-5; 8 nucleotides agree with TRBD1. In germline, CDR1 is KGHDR, CDR2 SFDVKD. V was clipped by 0 bases and J by 7 bases; unmatched bases: 9. The CDR3 spans 16 residues. The CDR3 loop reads CATSDLQAGGIGTQYF. CDR3 coding DNA: TGTGCCACCAGTGATTTGCAGGCAGGGGGCATTGGGACCCAGTACTTC.

The CDR3 protein is CASSKAGGTTDTQYF. The DNA of the CDR3 is TGTGCCAGTAGTAAAGCGGGAGGGACCACAGATACGCAGTATTTT. The chain links TRBV19 to TRBJ2-3; 10 bases map to TRBD2. Germline V gene lookup returns CDR1 LNHDA and CDR2 SQIVND (reference sequence). CDR3 length: 15 residues. V lost 4 bases to trimming and J lost 2 bases; unmatched junction nucleotides: 3.

The V gene is TRBV5-1, the J gene TRBJ1-6; no clear D. The CDR3 runs to 15 residues. From germline, CDR1 is SGHRS and CDR2 YFSETQ. The V end was cut by 0 bases, the J end by 7 bases, with 11 bases between. The CDR3 DNA reads as TGCGCCAGCAGCTTGGGGGTAGGAGAGAATTCACCCCTCCACTTT. Translation gives CASSLGVGENSPLHF.

The chain uses TRBV19 and TRBJ1-2, with 9 bases aligning to TRBD1. The V gene's germline CDR1 is LNHDA and CDR2 SQIVND (reference sequence). V was clipped by 5 bases and J by 0 bases; unmatched bases: 4. CDR3 length: 15 amino acids. CDR3 in DNA: TGTGCCAGTAGTGGGGGACAGGGTCCTAACTATGGCTACACCTTC. Amino acids: CASSGGQGPNYGYTF.

This clone came up a few times. CDR3 in amino acids: CASSLLSAGELFF. CDR3 nucleotides: TGTGCCAGCAGCCTCTTAAGCGCCGGGGAGCTGTTTTTT. The V call is TRBV7-3, the J call TRBJ2-2, with D hard to call. Trimming cost V 5 bases and J 6 bases, with 10 bases left between them. This CDR3 spans 13 amino acids. Germline V CDR1 and CDR2: SGHTA, FQGTGA.

The CDR3 DNA sequence: TGTGCCAGCAGTCTAACTAGCGCCGCCAATGAGCAGTTCTTC. Translation gives CASSLTSAANEQFF. The chain employs TRBV6-4 and TRBJ2-1, with 7 bases lining up with TRBD2. Germline loops: CDR1 MRHNA, CDR2 SNTAGT. Unmatched junction bases numbered 7, after V lost 5 bases and J lost 6 bases. This CDR3 is built from 14 residues.

This CDR3 is CASSIRDREETQYF. The CDR3 DNA is TGTGCCAGTAGTATAAGGGACAGGGAAGAGACCCAGTACTTC. The rearrangement joins TRBV19 to TRBJ2-5; 9 bases are a match to TRBD1. Germline trimming cut 2 bases from V and 3 bases from J; bases unmatched to any gene: 1. The CDR3 extends over 14 amino acids. CDR1 is LNHDA, CDR2 SQIVND, per germline (reference sequence).

The chain recombines TRBV7-2 with TRBJ2-7, with a weak D call TRBD2 (6 bases). V lost 5 bases and J 4 bases, leaving 18 bases between the germline ends. The CDR3 loop spans 15 amino acids. From germline, CDR1 is SGHTA and CDR2 FQGNSA. The CDR3 nucleotides are TGTGCCAGCAGCCAGTTGGGACCGGCGGGGTACGAGCAGTACTTC. This sequence encodes CASSQLGPAGYEQYF.

This clone counts as medium-sized. This rearrangement joins TRBV30 to TRBJ2-7, with D perhaps TRBD1 (5 bases). V lost 0 bases to trimming and J lost 3 bases, with 15 bases between them. CDR3 length: 15 residues. Germline V gene lookup returns CDR1 GTSNPN and CDR2 SVGIG (reference sequence). This CDR3 is CAWSVQEAIGYEQYF. The CDR3 coding sequence is TGTGCCTGGAGTGTACAGGAAGCAATAGGCTACGAGCAGTACTTC. Looking up the rest from reference TRBV30 and TRBJ2-7 gives the full variable domain: SQTIHQWPATLVQPVGSPLSLECTVEGTSNPNLYWYRQAAGRGLQLLFYSVGIGQISSEVPQNLSASRPQDRQFILSSKKLLLSDSGFYLCAWSVQEAIGYEQYFGPGTRLTVT.